This T cell receptor (beta chain) was found in a study of CD8 T cells in ankylosing spondylitis. The CDR3 is 15 residues long. Germline CDR1 SGHDN, CDR2 FVKESK. J lost 5 bases, V lost 1 base, and 6 bases had no gene match. Whole-study results and caveats: Disease-linked clones reportedly concentrated significantly in matched ankylosing spondylitis synovial fluid. In ankylosing spondylitis blood, a motif of eight highly homologous TCR beta variants appeared characteristic.

TCRdb re-derived calls from the 5' RACE reads in MiXCR, one entry per CDR3 protein. The profile covers some 450,000 distinct CDR3 sequences, with roughly 18% appearing a single time and approximately 0.93% taken by the ten largest. This clonotype has just a few counts. Its specificity is unknown. The TCR sequence derives from a male donor with ankylosing spondylitis. V gene TRBV14 combines with J gene TRBJ2-7; TRBD1 matches at 9 bases. Sequenced sample: blood, either unsorted or a sorted T cell fraction (not recorded which). The DNA for the CDR3 is TGTGCCAGCAGCCAAGGAGGGACAGGGAACCACGAGCAGTACTTC. It encodes CASSQGGTGNHEQYF.